These T cell receptor beta chains were read from a single sample in a study of T cell responses to AZD1222 COVID-19 vaccine. Clones were sequenced by immunoSEQ multiplex PCR, and TCRdb holds only the in-frame ones, with some missing. Of 100,000 to 150,000 clones in the sample, 90% are singletons; the top ten hold 6.9%. Source: peripheral blood, taken on day 0 of AZD1222 vaccination. The source of these receptors is an adult in good health. Both conserved end residues are part of each CDR3. A D gene is named only where the DNA matches it firmly. Some rows mark clone size as missing; the rest say once, few, many or name a class of expanded clone.

D: -; J: TRBJ1-1; size: -; V: TRBV19; DNA: TGTGCCAGTAGTATCTTTTCGTTTGTAGGCCTGACGGGGAACACTGAAGCTTTCTTT; CDR3: CASSIFSFVGLTGNTEAFF
D: -; J: TRBJ1-6; size: -; V: TRBV7-8; DNA: TGTGCCAGCAGCTTAGCGCGAGGGGGGAATTCACCCCTCCACTTT; CDR3: CASSLARGGNSPLHF
D: -; J: TRBJ1-2; size: once; V: TRBV18; DNA: TGTGCCAGCTCACCAGATGGGGATGGCTACACCTTC; CDR3: CASSPDGDGYTF
D: TRBD1; J: TRBJ2-7; size: -; V: TRBV6-5; DNA: TGTGCCAGCAGTTACTGGACAGGGGATCACGAGCAGTACTTC; CDR3: CASSYWTGDHEQYF
D: -; J: TRBJ2-2; size: -; V: TRBV30; DNA: TGTGCCTGGAGTGCCGGGATTTTCACCGGGGAGCTGTTTTTT; CDR3: CAWSAGIFTGELFF
D: -; J: TRBJ2-4; size: -; V: TRBV4-2; DNA: TGTGCCAGCAGCCAAGTCGGAACCGGCGGTGCCAAAAACATTCAGTACTTC; CDR3: CASSQVGTGGAKNIQYF
D: -; J: TRBJ1-4; size: once; V: TRBV19; DNA: TGTGCCAGTCTAACACCGGACCGGGGTGAAAAACTGTTTTTT; CDR3: CASLTPDRGEKLFF
D: -; J: TRBJ1-2; size: -; V: TRBV24-1; DNA: TGTGCCACCAGTGATCCCACACGATACTATGGCTACACCTTC; CDR3: CATSDPTRYYGYTF
D: -; J: TRBJ2-2; size: -; V: TRBV7-9; DNA: TGTGCCAGCAGCTTAGCGGCCTTGGGCACCGGGGAGCTGTTTTTT; CDR3: CASSLAALGTGELFF
D: TRBD1; J: TRBJ2-7; size: -; V: TRBV4-3; DNA: TGCGCCAGCAGCCTAGGACAGGGATCGTATGAGCAGTACTTC; CDR3: CASSLGQGSYEQYF
D: -; J: TRBJ1-5; size: -; V: TRBV4-2; DNA: TGTGCCAGCAGCCAATTGTGGGGTGGGCGCAATCAGCCCCAGCATTTT; CDR3: CASSQLWGGRNQPQHF
D: -; J: TRBJ2-7; size: once; V: TRBV6-5; DNA: TGTGCCAGCAGTTACTCGGGGCAGGGTCCCTCCTACGAGCAGTACTTC; CDR3: CASSYSGQGPSYEQYF
D: TRBD1; J: TRBJ1-1; size: -; V: TRBV19; DNA: TGTGCCAGTAGTGACAGGGTGGGTGAAGCTTTCTTT; CDR3: CASSDRVGEAFF
D: -; J: TRBJ1-2; size: few; V: TRBV9; DNA: TGTGCCAGCAGCGGGACAGAGAACTATGGCTACACCTTC; CDR3: CASSGTENYGYTF
D: -; J: TRBJ1-2; size: -; V: TRBV19; DNA: TGTGCCAGTAGGGACAAGTGGGGCTACACCTTC; CDR3: CASRDKWGYTF
D: TRBD2; J: TRBJ2-3; size: -; V: TRBV28; DNA: TGTGCCAGCAGTAGCCCTAGCGGGGTGGGCACAGATACGCAGTATTTT; CDR3: CASSSPSGVGTDTQYF
D: TRBD1; J: TRBJ1-2; size: -; V: TRBV5-1; DNA: TGCGCCAGCAGCCTAGGGACAGGGCAATTCGGCTACACCTTC; CDR3: CASSLGTGQFGYTF
D: TRBD1; J: TRBJ2-3; size: -; V: TRBV24-1; DNA: TGTGCCACCAGTGATCCAGGACAGGGTGGCCGCACAGATACGCAGTATTTT; CDR3: CATSDPGQGGRTDTQYF
D: TRBD1; J: TRBJ2-3; size: -; V: TRBV11-2; DNA: TGTGCCAGCAGCCAATTCCGGGACAGTAGCACAGATACGCAGTATTTT; CDR3: CASSQFRDSSTDTQYF
D: -; J: TRBJ1-2; size: -; V: TRBV27; DNA: TGTGCCAGCAGCTTACGGGGGACTTCGTTAGCTAACTATGGCTACACCTTC; CDR3: CASSLRGTSLANYGYTF
D: -; J: TRBJ1-2; size: few; V: TRBV7-9; DNA: TGTGCCAGCAGCCCGCAGAGGGGGGGCTATGGCTACACCTTC; CDR3: CASSPQRGGYGYTF
D: -; J: TRBJ2-5; size: once; V: TRBV30; DNA: TGTGCCTGGAGTGTACGGCTAACAGAGACCCAGTACTTC; CDR3: CAWSVRLTETQYF
D: -; J: TRBJ2-1; size: -; V: TRBV24-1; DNA: TGTGCCACCAGTGGCACCCCAGGACAGGGAAGGACTAGTCCCAGCAATGAGCAGTTCTTC; CDR3: CATSGTPGQGRTSPSNEQFF
D: -; J: TRBJ1-1; size: -; V: TRBV7-9; DNA: TGTGCCAGCAGCTACAGACAGAACACTGAAGCTTTCTTT; CDR3: CASSYRQNTEAFF
D: -; J: TRBJ2-2; size: once; V: TRBV15; DNA: TGTGCCACCAGCGCACTCCGGGGGGCCTCGAACACCGGGGAGCTGTTTTTT; CDR3: CATSALRGASNTGELFF
D: -; J: TRBJ2-1; size: -; V: TRBV12-2; DNA: TGTGCAAGTCGCTTAGGCCTAGCGGGGGGGCGAGGTGAGCAGTTCTTC; CDR3: CASRLGLAGGRGEQFF
D: TRBD1; J: TRBJ2-3; size: -; V: TRBV11-1; DNA: TGTGCCAGCAGCCCGGGACAGGTTTTGACAGATACGCAGTATTTT; CDR3: CASSPGQVLTDTQYF
D: -; J: TRBJ2-7; size: few; V: TRBV7-9; DNA: TGTGCCAGCAGCTTAGACGGCAGCCTTTACGAGCAGTACTTC; CDR3: CASSLDGSLYEQYF
D: -; J: TRBJ2-7; size: -; V: TRBV7-2; DNA: TGTGCCAGCAGCTCCCAGGGGCCCTACGAGCAGTACTTC; CDR3: CASSSQGPYEQYF
D: -; J: TRBJ2-1; size: -; V: TRBV5-4; DNA: TGTGCCAGCAGCTTACGGACAGTAGAGCAGTTCTTC; CDR3: CASSLRTVEQFF
D: -; J: TRBJ2-4; size: once; V: TRBV21-1; DNA: TGTGCCAGCAGCAATAGCCTGACTGACAGGGCCAAAAACATTCAGTACTTC; CDR3: CASSNSLTDRAKNIQYF
D: -; J: TRBJ2-7; size: few; V: TRBV28; DNA: TGTGCCACCAACCCCTTGAGCTCCTACGAGCAGTACTTC; CDR3: CATNPLSSYEQYF
D: -; J: TRBJ2-2; size: -; V: TRBV6-5; DNA: TGTGCCAGCAGCGAGCCCGACGGGCACACCGGGGAGCTGTTTTTT; CDR3: CASSEPDGHTGELFF
D: -; J: TRBJ2-7; size: -; V: TRBV6-5; DNA: TGTGCCAGCAGAATTCCGGGCGTGGACGAGCAGTACTTC; CDR3: CASRIPGVDEQYF
D: -; J: TRBJ2-5; size: -; V: TRBV6-5; DNA: TGTGCCAGCAGCCGGGGTTTAGAGACCCAGTACTTC; CDR3: CASSRGLETQYF
D: -; J: TRBJ1-2; size: -; V: TRBV5-1; DNA: TGCGCCAGCAGCCCATGGGGAGGCGACTATGGCTACACCTTC; CDR3: CASSPWGGDYGYTF
D: TRBD2; J: TRBJ2-3; size: -; V: TRBV3-1/TRBV3-2; DNA: TGTGCCAGCTCAATAATCATCCGGGGGGGTTCAGATACGCAGTATTTT; CDR3: CASSIIIRGGSDTQYF
D: TRBD1; J: TRBJ1-2; size: -; V: TRBV4-2; DNA: TGTGCCAGCAGCCAAGCAGCCGGGACAGGGATTCGGCATGGCTACACCTTC; CDR3: CASSQAAGTGIRHGYTF
D: -; J: TRBJ2-5; size: -; V: TRBV5-4; DNA: TGTGCCAGCAGCGGAGGTTTGGAGACCCAGTACTTC; CDR3: CASSGGLETQYF
D: -; J: TRBJ2-1; size: -; V: TRBV2; DNA: TGTGCCAGCAGTGTCGACTACCCTCAGAGGGATGAGCAGTTCTTC; CDR3: CASSVDYPQRDEQFF
D: TRBD2; J: TRBJ2-7; size: -; V: TRBV5-4; DNA: TGTGCCAGCAGCTTGGCTAGCGGGGGTTATTACGAGCAGTACTTC; CDR3: CASSLASGGYYEQYF
D: -; J: TRBJ1-1; size: once; V: TRBV21-1; DNA: TGTGCCAGCAGCCACGCTCCGGGGGGGATGAACACTGAAGCTTTCTTT; CDR3: CASSHAPGGMNTEAFF
D: -; J: TRBJ2-1; size: -; V: TRBV19; DNA: TGTGCCAGTAGTATAGTCGTGGGGGCTAAAGGTGAGCAGTTCTTC; CDR3: CASSIVVGAKGEQFF
D: TRBD1; J: TRBJ1-5; size: -; V: TRBV11-2; DNA: TGTGCCAGCAGCTTAGAAGGGGGCAGGAGCAATCAGCCCCAGCATTTT; CDR3: CASSLEGGRSNQPQHF
D: -; J: TRBJ1-3; size: -; V: TRBV5-4; DNA: TGTGCCAGCAGCGATCTGGGGAATTTTGGTGGAAACACCATATATTTT; CDR3: CASSDLGNFGGNTIYF